Described below is a single T cell receptor beta chain sequence and its context. The data are from a study of metastatic and nonmetastatic thyroid tumors. CDR3 size: 16 residues. Trimming took 6 bases from V and 5 from J; bases not matched to a gene: 13. Germline CDR1 and CDR2: DFQATT and SNEGSKA (reference sequence). TCRdb recomputed clones from the PCR reads via MiXCR. This table holds 20,000 or so clones, about 22% found once. Prior to thyroid surgery, none of the patients had received any treatment. The sequence was collected from a female donor with papillary thyroid cancer or a benign thyroid nodule (not recorded which). Some clones in this sample may be carry-over from other donors' samples. Input material: tumor tissue. The chain has TRBV20-1 and TRBJ2-1; 10 nucleotides agree with TRBD2. CDR3 sequence (DNA): TGCAGTGCCCCAAAGGGGCTAGCGGGAGAAAACAATGAGCAGTTCTTC. As protein: CSAPKGLAGENNEQFF.